This TCR beta chain is from a study of cytomegalovirus exposure and HLA in healthy donors. Background on the study: An earlier analysis found 100 million or so unique TCR beta sequences from around 180 million T cells. The early release's HLA-typed donors yielded roughly 85 million unique TCRs. Findings of the study overall: Cytomegalovirus-associated TCR beta chains were listed, numbering 150 to 200.

This clone appeared once. Its antigen is currently unknown. There are 14 residues in the CDR3. The germline V and J ends were trimmed by 4 bases and 1 base, with 7 bases remaining between them. Germline V gene data show CDR1 as SEHNR and CDR2 as FQNEAQ (reference sequence). PCR was performed using 60 Vbeta and 13 Jbeta primers. Profiled with immunoSEQ multiplex PCR; TCRdb holds only in-frame clones, not every one. The sample records about 160,000 clones, 65% to 85% being singletons. The TCR originated in a woman aged 40 to 55 in good health and CMV-seropositive. What was sequenced was PBMCs. This sequence joins TRBV7-9 and TRBJ2-2; a possible D gene is TRBD1 (6 bases). CDR3 nucleotide sequence: TGTGCCAGCAGCTCGACAGGGAACACCGGGGAGCTGTTTTTT. It translates to CASSSTGNTGELFF.